This TCR beta chain emerged from a study of T cell responses to AZD1222 COVID-19 vaccine. The germline V gene has CDR1 SEHNR and CDR2 FQNEAQ (reference sequence). V was clipped by 0 bases and J by 0 bases, with 12 bases between them. The CDR3 loop spans 17 amino acids. The method was immunoSEQ multiplex PCR; TCRdb's version includes in-frame clones alone and lacks a portion of them. The profile shows approximately 79,000 clones, around 90% of them singletons. The study, taken as a whole, reports: Vaccine-related CD4 TCRs covered spike, predominating at 160-218 and 743-854. Only after the peak T cell response were repertoires sampled. Among those given AZD1222, only five or six were seropositive at baseline.

Regarding this clone: Its matching antigen is unknown.

V gene TRBV7-9 combines with J gene TRBJ1-3; the D gene is possibly TRBD1 (6 bases). The source was peripheral blood, collected on day 0 of AZD1222 vaccination. The receptor was isolated from an adult in good health. In DNA form, the CDR3 reads TGTGCCAGCAGCTTAGCCAGGGGCCCCCGCTCTGGAAACACCATATATTTT. The encoded protein is CASSLARGPRSGNTIYF.